A single sample gave rise to the 32 T cell receptor beta chains below, sequenced in a study of control samples from healthy donors and cancer patients. Profiling relied on immunoSEQ multiplex PCR, and the TCRdb table lists in-frame clones only, not all of them. The sample carries 70,000 to 95,000 clones, 93% recorded once. The sample comprised PBMCs. The receptor source for this set is a middle-aged woman with lung cancer.

The rearrangement joins TRBV9 to TRBJ1-2; the D is unclear. Germline V gives CDR1 SGDLS, CDR2 YYNGEE. The CDR3 is 15 amino acids. The ends were cut back, 0 bases at V and 0 bases at J, with 9 bases in the middle. The CDR3 nucleotides read TGTGCCAGCAGCGTAGAGGCAGTAGCTAACTATGGCTACACCTTC. Its protein is CASSVEAVANYGYTF.

The sample holds one count of this clone. The chain employs TRBV5-1 and TRBJ1-2; 8 bases map to TRBD1. Losses at the gene ends were 1 base for V and 6 bases for J; bases not matched to a gene: 5. The germline V gene encodes CDR1 SGHRS and CDR2 YFSETQ. There are 14 residues in the CDR3. For the CDR3, the DNA is TGCGCCAGCAGCTTGCAGGGGGCAAGTGATGGCTACACCTTC. It encodes CASSLQGASDGYTF.

The chain carries TRBV5-1 and TRBJ2-6; D is perhaps TRBD2 (6 bases). Germline CDR1 and CDR2: SGHRS and YFSETQ. This CDR3 has 16 residues. Trimming removed 5 bases at V and 0 bases at J, with 12 bases between. CDR3 DNA: TGCGCCAGCAGTCGGGGGACTTTCTCTGGGGCCAACGTCCTGACTTTC. It yields the protein CASSRGTFSGANVLTF. The full variable domain, with the rest looked up from reference TRBV5-1 and TRBJ2-6, is KAGVTQTPRYLIKTRGQQVTLSCSPISGHRSVSWYQQTPGQGLQFLFEYFSETQRNKGNFPGRFSGRQFSNSRSEMNVSTLELGDSALYLCASSRGTFSGANVLTFGAGSRLTVL.

The rearrangement uses TRBV5-1 and TRBJ2-1; TRBD2 matches 15 bases. V lost 2 bases, J lost 7 bases, and 4 bases stayed unmatched. Germline loops: CDR1 SGHRS, CDR2 YFSETQ. The CDR3 spans 16 residues. CDR3 region: CASSFGTSGGLNEQFF. CDR3 in DNA: TGCGCCAGCAGCTTCGGGACTAGCGGGGGGTTAAATGAGCAGTTCTTC.

This clone was recorded only once. The chain couples TRBV20-1 to TRBJ1-2; no firm D call. This CDR3 is 11 amino acids long. From germline, CDR1 is DFQATT and CDR2 SNEGSKA (reference sequence). V was clipped by 6 bases and J by 8 bases, with 13 bases between them. The chain's CDR3 is CSAITDGGYTF. In DNA, the CDR3 is TGCAGTGCAATTACAGACGGCGGCTACACCTTC.

The chain carries TRBV5-4 and TRBJ1-6; D uncertain. The germline V and J ends were trimmed by 0 bases and 11 bases, with 12 bases remaining between them. Germline-derived CDR1 and CDR2 are SGHNT and YYREEE (reference sequence). The CDR3 spans 14 residues. This CDR3 is CASSLAVGTTPLHF. The CDR3 DNA is TGTGCCAGCAGCTTGGCCGTGGGAACTACACCCCTCCACTTT.

This clone was seen a handful of times. The V and J genes are TRBV27 and TRBJ2-7; D is unclear. Germline V gene sequence: CDR1 MNHEY, CDR2 SMNVEV (reference sequence). Trimming removed 8 bases at V and 6 bases at J, with 14 bases between. The CDR3 is made up of 12 amino acids. CDR3 sequence: CASGRLASEQYF. The CDR3 bases are TGTGCCAGCGGGCGGTTAGCCTCCGAGCAGTACTTC.

The V and J genes are TRBV12-5 and TRBJ2-7, with D unclear. This CDR3 comprises 13 residues. Trimming removed 3 bases from V and 3 bases from J, with 9 bases in between. CDR1 and CDR2 from the germline V gene are LGHNT and FRNRAP. CDR3 nucleotide sequence: TGTGCTAGTGGTTTCGCAGTAGACTACGAGCAGTACTTC. It is translated as CASGFAVDYEQYF.

The CDR3 DNA reads TGTGCCAGCAGCCAAGGGGGTTACCAAGCTTTCTTT. It translates to CASSQGGYQAFF. The rearrangement joins TRBV3-1 (or the pseudogene TRBV3-2) to TRBJ1-1; no reliable D call. The CDR3 spans 12 residues. Trimming pared 1 base from V and 9 bases from J, leaving 9 bases between. Germline lookup yields CDR1 LGHDT and CDR2 YNNKEL (reference sequence).

In its sample, this clone was seen a few times. The chain carries TRBV11-2 and TRBJ2-7; D might be TRBD2 (6 bases). V was shortened by 4 bases and J by 1 base, with 11 bases between the two germline ends. Germline V lookup: CDR1 SGHAT, CDR2 FQNNGV. This CDR3 is built from 14 residues. The CDR3 here is CASSYLRGSYEQYF. CDR3 nucleotide sequence: TGTGCCAGCAGCTACCTGCGGGGTTCCTACGAGCAGTACTTC.

The rearrangement joins TRBV2 to TRBJ2-5; D possibly matches TRBD1 or TRBD2 (5 bases each). The CDR3 is 13 residues long. The germline gives CDR1 SNHLY, CDR2 FYNNEI. Trimming pared 6 bases from V and 4 bases from J, leaving 12 bases between. CDR3 coding DNA: TGTGCCAGCAGCCAGGATGGGGGAGAGACCCAGTACTTC. Protein: CASSQDGGETQYF. Looking up the rest from reference TRBV2 and TRBJ2-5 gives the full variable domain: EPEVTQTPSHQVTQMGQEVILRCVPISNHLYFYWYRQILGQKVEFLVSFYNNEISEKSEIFDDQFSVERPDGSNFTLKIRSTKLEDSAMYFCASSQDGGETQYFGPGTRLLVL.

The chain links TRBV2 to TRBJ1-6, with a possible D match to TRBD1 (5 bases). The CDR3 consists of 14 residues. Looked up from germline, CDR1 is SNHLY and CDR2 is FYNNEI. V gave up 7 bases and J gave up 8 bases, with 15 bases separating them. CDR3 region: CASMVRDSYSPLHF. The CDR3 DNA follows: TGTGCCAGCATGGTGCGAGACAGCTATTCACCCCTCCACTTT.

A single count supports this clone. This sequence joins TRBV7-9 and TRBJ2-2; TRBD1 aligns across 9 bases. The germline gives CDR1 SEHNR, CDR2 FQNEAQ (reference sequence). V shed 0 bases, J shed 5 bases, and the junction held 1 base outside the gene matches. The CDR3 has 15 amino acids. CDR3 nucleotides: TGTGCCAGCAGCTTAGCACAGGGGGCAACCGGGGAGCTGTTTTTT. Translated, it gives CASSLAQGATGELFF.

The genes are TRBV10-3 and TRBJ2-3; D tentatively reads TRBD1 or TRBD2 (5 bases each). CDR1 and CDR2 (germline): ENHRY, SYGVKD. The V end lost 7 bases, the J end lost 5 bases, and 22 bases lay between the germline ends. The CDR3 is 16 amino acids. The CDR3 protein is CAITGRESRQRDTQYF. The CDR3 DNA follows: TGTGCCATCACCGGCAGGGAGTCCCGACAGCGAGATACGCAGTATTTT.

V gene TRBV15 combines with J gene TRBJ1-1, with D possibly matching TRBD1 (6 bases). The CDR3 covers 16 residues. CDR1 and CDR2 (germline): LNHNV, YYDKDF (reference sequence). Between the trimmed V and J ends, which lost 3 bases and 1 base, there was a span of 15 bases. CDR3 region: CATSSDRTVSNTEAFF. The CDR3, as DNA: TGTGCCACCAGCAGCGATCGGACAGTATCGAACACTGAAGCTTTCTTT.

The chain links TRBV5-1 to TRBJ2-1; D possibly matches TRBD1 or TRBD2 (6 bases each). The CDR3 length is 13 residues. Germline V gene lookup returns CDR1 SGHRS and CDR2 YFSETQ. V dropped 2 bases and J dropped 8 bases, with 11 bases sitting between them. The chain's CDR3 is CASSLGGMDEQFF. DNA for the CDR3: TGCGCCAGCAGCTTAGGGGGGATGGATGAGCAGTTCTTC. Full variable domain (outside the CDR3, taken from reference TRBV5-1 and TRBJ2-1): KAGVTQTPRYLIKTRGQQVTLSCSPISGHRSVSWYQQTPGQGLQFLFEYFSETQRNKGNFPGRFSGRQFSNSRSEMNVSTLELGDSALYLCASSLGGMDEQFFGPGTRLTVL.

This clone appeared once. The CDR3 DNA sequence: TGTGCCAGCAGCGAGGGACTAGCGGGGGTCACAGATACGCAGTATTTT. Its translation is CASSEGLAGVTDTQYF. The V and J genes are TRBV13 and TRBJ2-3, with 14 bases matching TRBD2. CDR1 is PRHDT, CDR2 FYEKMQ, per germline (reference sequence). The CDR3 runs to 16 residues. V lost 5 bases, J lost 2 bases, and 3 bases stayed unmatched.

The chain has TRBV11-2 and TRBJ1-6, with D perhaps matching TRBD1 (5 bases). Trimming pared 6 bases from V and 8 bases from J, leaving 14 bases between. CDR1 SGHAT and CDR2 FQNNGV come from the germline V gene. This CDR3 is 14 amino acids long. The CDR3 DNA sequence: TGTGCCAGCAGGATTATGACAGCGGATTCACCCCTCCACTTT. This gives the protein CASRIMTADSPLHF.

This clone came up once. The chain recombines TRBV3-1 (or the pseudogene TRBV3-2) with TRBJ1-5, with D possibly TRBD1 on 5 matching bases. The length of the CDR3 is 14 residues. Trimming pared 4 bases from V and 5 bases from J, leaving 12 bases between. Germline CDR1 LGHDT, CDR2 YNNKEL (reference sequence). As DNA, the CDR3 is TGTGCCAGCAGCCCCTTGGGGGGGGATCAGCCCCAGCATTTT. This gives the protein CASSPLGGDQPQHF.

The chain has TRBV6-1 and TRBJ2-5; 8 bases match TRBD1. Per germline, CDR1 MNHNS and CDR2 SASEGT. J gave up 5 bases and V 2 bases, and 4 bases lay outside the gene matches. The CDR3 is 14 amino acids. CDR3 DNA: TGTGCCAGCAGTGAACAGGGGGCTAAGGAGACCCAGTACTTC. Translating gives CASSEQGAKETQYF.

The CDR3 is CASSLVADGSEQFF. The CDR3 nucleotides read TGTGCCAGCAGCTTGGTGGCAGATGGTAGTGAGCAGTTCTTC. The chain carries TRBV5-4 and TRBJ2-1; no reliable D call. The V end was cut by 0 bases, the J end by 9 bases, with 13 bases between. Germline CDR1 is SGHNT and CDR2 is YYREEE (reference sequence). The CDR3 has 14 residues. Supplemented by reference TRBV5-4 and TRBJ2-1, the full variable domain reads ETGVTQSPTHLIKTRGQQVTLRCSSQSGHNTVSWYQQALGQGPQFIFQYYREEENGRGNFPPRFSGLQFPNYSSELNVNALELDDSALYLCASSLVADGSEQFFGPGTRLTVL.

The genes are TRBV5-1 and TRBJ2-2, with D unclear. Germline lookup yields CDR1 SGHRS and CDR2 YFSETQ. Trimming took 4 bases from V and 0 from J, leaving 16 bases between them. The CDR3 covers 17 residues. The CDR3: CASSPLYPIPNTGELFF. Written as DNA, the CDR3 is TGCGCCAGCAGCCCCCTATACCCGATCCCGAACACCGGGGAGCTGTTTTTT.

The rearrangement links TRBV19 to TRBJ1-4; tentative D call: TRBD1 (5 bases). Between the trimmed V and J ends, which lost 1 base and 9 bases, there was a span of 18 bases. CDR3 length: 16 amino acids. CDR1 is LNHDA, CDR2 SQIVND, per germline (reference sequence). The CDR3 spells CASSIGPGMISKKLFF. The CDR3 DNA sequence: TGTGCCAGTAGTATAGGTCCAGGGATGATTTCGAAAAAACTGTTTTTT.

J is TRBJ2-1 and V is TRBV6-6; 9 nucleotides line up with TRBD1. V gave up 5 bases and J gave up 4 bases; unmatched junction bases: 6. The germline gives CDR1 MNHNY, CDR2 SVGAGI (reference sequence). The CDR3 runs 15 residues. CDR3 in DNA: TGTGCCAGCAGTGTACAGGGGGCAGGTTACAATGAGCAGTTCTTC. Amino acid sequence: CASSVQGAGYNEQFF.

V and J are TRBV24-1 and TRBJ2-5; a possible D gene is TRBD1 (6 bases). The V gene's germline CDR1 is KGHDR and CDR2 SFDVKD. This CDR3 has 16 amino acids. The V and J ends lost 4 bases and 5 bases respectively, with 19 bases between them. CDR3 in DNA: TGTGCCACCAGTGACTTTCAACAGGGAGATAGGGAGACCCAGTACTTC. It is translated as CATSDFQQGDRETQYF.

This clone was detected only once. The rearrangement uses TRBV11-2 and TRBJ1-1, with 7 bases aligning to TRBD1. CDR1 is SGHAT, CDR2 FQNNGV, per germline. The V gene end was trimmed by 5 bases and the J gene end by 0 bases; junction bases not matched to a gene: 12. The CDR3 runs 17 residues. DNA for the CDR3: TGTGCCAGCAGCCCCCCAACCGGGACAGTGATGAACACTGAAGCTTTCTTT. Translating it yields CASSPPTGTVMNTEAFF.

The chain combines TRBV19 with TRBJ2-5; D is perhaps TRBD2 (6 bases). This CDR3 comprises 13 residues. Germline V lookup: CDR1 LNHDA, CDR2 SQIVND (reference sequence). The ends were cut back, 6 bases at V and 1 base at J, with 9 bases in the middle. This CDR3 reads CASRRTIQETQYF. CDR3 coding DNA: TGTGCCAGTAGGAGGACTATCCAAGAGACCCAGTACTTC.

The genes are TRBV5-4 and TRBJ2-5, with 12 bases identical to TRBD2. V trimming: 3 bases; J trimming: 4 bases; junction bases outside the gene matches: 4. This CDR3 comprises 15 residues. Germline CDR1 is SGHNT and CDR2 is YYREEE (reference sequence). The chain's CDR3 is CASSSGTSGPETQYF. CDR3 in DNA: TGTGCCAGCAGCTCAGGGACTAGCGGGCCAGAGACCCAGTACTTC.

The J gene is TRBJ2-2, the V gene TRBV2, with TRBD1 matching over 10 bases. V was clipped by 8 bases and J by 5 bases; unmatched bases: 5. From germline, CDR1 is SNHLY and CDR2 FYNNEI. The CDR3 sequence is 14 residues long. CDR3 nucleotide sequence: TGTGCCAGCTGGGACAGGGGAGGGACCGGGGAGCTGTTTTTT. Protein: CASWDRGGTGELFF.

V gene TRBV5-4 combines with J gene TRBJ1-2, with a tentative D call TRBD1 (6 bases). The CDR3 length is 16 residues. The germline V gene has CDR1 SGHNT and CDR2 YYREEE (reference sequence). V shed 0 bases and J shed 3 bases, with 15 bases lying between them. The CDR3 sequence: CASSLGLAGADYGYTF. The CDR3 DNA reads TGTGCCAGCAGCTTGGGCTTGGCGGGGGCCGACTATGGCTACACCTTC.

The genes are TRBV28 and TRBJ1-3, with D tentatively TRBD1 (5 bases). CDR1 and CDR2 (germline): MDHEN, SYDVKM. Trimming shortened V by 6 bases and J by 3 bases, and 9 bases separated the two germline ends. The CDR3 has 13 residues. CDR3 bases: TGTGCCAGCAGCCCGGGGGGTGGAAACACCATATATTTT. Protein sequence: CASSPGGGNTIYF.

This chain joins TRBV15 and TRBJ1-4; unclear D gene. The CDR3 length is 12 residues. The ends were cut back, 2 bases at V and 6 bases at J, with 4 bases in the middle. The germline V gene encodes CDR1 LNHNV and CDR2 YYDKDF (reference sequence). CDR3 nucleotide sequence: TGTGCCACCAGCAGACCCGATGAAAAACTGTTTTTT. This gives the protein CATSRPDEKLFF.